A selection of T cell receptor beta chains follows, all from one sample in a study of Ad26.COV2.S vaccination and SARS-CoV-2 variants. Here immunoSEQ multiplex PCR was the method, and the copy in TCRdb shows in-frame clones only, minus some. The table records roughly 320,000 clones, 70% to 90% of them present only once. The source material was peripheral blood, sampled in a trial of Ad26.COV2.S vaccine versus placebo. Every receptor here comes from a person between 18 and 65 years old who received the Ad26.COV2.S COVID-19 vaccine or a placebo. Each CDR3 is given with its conserved first and last residue. A D gene is named only where the DNA matches it firmly. Clone size is not always given. Where it is, it says once, few, many or a class for expanded clones.

>NA|TRBJ1-2|NA|TRBV5-4
TGTGCCAGCACATTTATCGAGGGGGGGTATGGCTACACCTTC
CASTFIEGGYGYTF
>NA|TRBJ1-1|NA|TRBV5-5
TGTGCCAGCAGTAGTTACAGTGCGAACACTGAAGCTTTCTTT
CASSSYSANTEAFF
>NA|TRBJ2-5|TRBD2|TRBV5-1
TGCGCCAGTGGAGCAGCGGGGGGGCGGGAGACCCAGTACTTC
CASGAAGGRETQYF
>NA|TRBJ1-4|NA|TRBV9
TGTGCCAGCAGCACCGGCGGCGGGTTAGAACTGTTTTTT
CASSTGGGLELFF
>once|TRBJ1-3|NA|TRBV5-4
TGTGCCAGCAGCACCAGACGAAGCGGTGATGGAAACACCATATATTTT
CASSTRRSGDGNTIYF
>NA|TRBJ2-6|NA|TRBV29-1
TGCAGCGTTGTAGGCTTGACTGGGGCCAACGTCCTGACTTTC
CSVVGLTGANVLTF
>NA|TRBJ1-2|NA|TRBV7-9
TGTGCCAGCAGCTTAGGAGGGAGGTATGGCTACACCTTC
CASSLGGRYGYTF
>NA|TRBJ2-5|NA|TRBV7-9
TGTGCCAGCAGCTTAGGTGGTACCCCACAAGAGACCCAGTACTTC
CASSLGGTPQETQYF
>few|TRBJ1-6|NA|TRBV6-1
TGTGCCAGCAGTGAAGAGGAAGGGGCGGGTCATTCACCCCTCCACTTT
CASSEEEGAGHSPLHF
>NA|TRBJ1-2|NA|TRBV28
TGTGCCAGCAGGAGGAGAGAATCCTATGGCTACACCTTC
CASRRRESYGYTF
>few|TRBJ2-5|TRBD1|TRBV6-5
TGTGCCAGCAGTCACGACAGGTCAGGGGGCGAGACCCAGTACTTC
CASSHDRSGGETQYF
>NA|TRBJ1-5|NA|TRBV10-1
TGCGCCAGCAACCAAGCGGGGGGACCACATCAGCCCCAGCATTTT
CASNQAGGPHQPQHF
>NA|TRBJ1-5|NA|TRBV6-6
TGTGCCTCTCCGGGGAGCGGTAGCAATCAGCCCCAGCATTTT
CASPGSGSNQPQHF
>NA|TRBJ2-5|TRBD2|TRBV11-3
TGTGCCAGCAGCATTAGCGGGGGGCAAGAGACCCAGTACTTC
CASSISGGQETQYF
>NA|TRBJ2-1|NA|TRBV2
TGTGCCAGCAGTGGAGTACTGGGGGGCTTACACAATGAGCAGTTCTTC
CASSGVLGGLHNEQFF
>NA|TRBJ2-1|NA|TRBV5-1
TGCGCCAGCAGCTTTTACAATGAGCAGTTCTTC
CASSFYNEQFF
>NA|TRBJ1-1|NA|TRBV12-3/TRBV12-4
TGTGCCAGCGGTACGAGGGGGAACACTGAAGCTTTCTTT
CASGTRGNTEAFF
>NA|TRBJ2-2|NA|TRBV12-5
TGTGCTAGTGGTTTGGTTTTAGGAGCGACTTTTGGAACCGGGGAGCTGTTTTTT
CASGLVLGATFGTGELFF
>NA|TRBJ1-2|TRBD1|TRBV19
TGTGCCAGTAGTCCCCGTTTAGGGGGCGCCTATGGCTACACCTTC
CASSPRLGGAYGYTF
>NA|TRBJ1-2|NA|TRBV12-3/TRBV12-4
TGTGCCAGCAGTTTGAGCCCCAATCATGGCTACACCTTC
CASSLSPNHGYTF
>NA|TRBJ1-5|TRBD1|TRBV18
TGTGCCAGCTCACCACCGACAGGGGGAATAGGTCAGCCCCAGCATTTT
CASSPPTGGIGQPQHF
>once|TRBJ2-2|TRBD1|TRBV10-1
TGCGCCAGCAGTGCAAACAGGGGCGGAACCGGGGAGCTGTTTTTT
CASSANRGGTGELFF
>NA|TRBJ2-5|NA|TRBV6-5
TGTGCCAGCGGATGGGGGGCAGGAGAGACCCAGTACTTC
CASGWGAGETQYF
>NA|TRBJ2-7|NA|TRBV3-1/TRBV3-2
TGTGCCAGCAGCCAAAATTGGGGGACCTACGAGCAGTACTTC
CASSQNWGTYEQYF
>NA|TRBJ1-2|NA|TRBV7-2
TGTGCCAGCAGCCCAGTCCTTGGGGGATCTGGCTACACCTTC
CASSPVLGGSGYTF
>NA|TRBJ1-1|NA|TRBV2
TGTGCCAGCAGTGAAAGGCAGTCAAACACTGAAGCTTTCTTT
CASSERQSNTEAFF
>few|TRBJ2-3|NA|TRBV7-8
TGTGCCAGCAGGTCGGGACTTTTT
CASRSGLF
>once|TRBJ2-1|NA|TRBV2
TGTGCCAGCAGTGTTAGTCAGCTTTATGACAATGAGCAGTTCTTC
CASSVSQLYDNEQFF
>once|TRBJ2-3|NA|TRBV6-2/TRBV6-3
TGTGCCAGCAGTTACCAAGGGTCAGATACGCAGTATTTT
CASSYQGSDTQYF
>NA|TRBJ2-1|TRBD2|TRBV7-9
TGTGCCAGCAGCAGGGGACTAGCGGGTAGGAATGAGCAGTTCTTC
CASSRGLAGRNEQFF
>NA|TRBJ2-2|NA|TRBV28
TGTGCCAGCAGTTTATCGACCGGGGAGCTGTTTTTT
CASSLSTGELFF
>NA|TRBJ2-1|TRBD2|TRBV4-1
TGCGCCAGCAGCCAAGAGGGGACTAGCGGGGGTTTAAATGAGCAGTTCTTC
CASSQEGTSGGLNEQFF
>NA|TRBJ1-2|NA|TRBV14
TGTGCCAGCAGCCAGGGACTTAACTATGGCTACACCTTC
CASSQGLNYGYTF
>NA|TRBJ2-3|TRBD2|TRBV5-1
TGCGCCAGCAGCTTCCGACTAGCGGGGGGGAGCACAGATACGCAGTATTTT
CASSFRLAGGSTDTQYF
>NA|TRBJ1-2|NA|TRBV7-3
TGTGCCAGCAGCCCCGGCGCCCTCTCCCACTATGGCTACACCTTC
CASSPGALSHYGYTF
>few|TRBJ2-7|NA|TRBV12-2
TGTGCAAGTCGCCTCGGACAGGGGACGGGAGAGCAGTACTTC
CASRLGQGTGEQYF
>NA|TRBJ1-1|NA|TRBV7-3
TGTGCCAGCAGCTTAATGCCACTCAACACTGAAGCTTTCTTT
CASSLMPLNTEAFF
>few|TRBJ2-2|TRBD1|TRBV7-2
TGTGCCAGCAGCTTAAGGGACAGGACGTCCCAGCTTGGCACCGGGGAGCTGTTTTTT
CASSLRDRTSQLGTGELFF
>NA|TRBJ2-7|NA|TRBV5-1
TGCGCCAGCAGCTTGGACGTGAGCTCCGAGCAGTACTTC
CASSLDVSSEQYF
>NA|TRBJ1-5|NA|TRBV3-1/TRBV3-2
TGTGCCAGCAGCCAAGATGGGCTCGCTGGGCCCCAGCATTTT
CASSQDGLAGPQHF
>NA|TRBJ2-2|NA|TRBV7-9
TGTGCCAGCAGCCCCCCCCATCAGAACACCGGGGAGCTGTTTTTT
CASSPPHQNTGELFF
>few|TRBJ1-6|TRBD1|TRBV9
TGTGCCAGCAGGGATGGACAGGGTAGTAATTCACCCCTCCACTTT
CASRDGQGSNSPLHF
>NA|TRBJ2-7|TRBD2|TRBV14
TGTGCCAGCAGCCAAGGGGCTAGCGGGGGGGTATCCTACGAGCAGTACTTC
CASSQGASGGVSYEQYF
>NA|TRBJ1-2|NA|TRBV6-5
TGTGCCAGCCGACTCCAGTATGGCTACACCTTC
CASRLQYGYTF
>NA|TRBJ1-5|TRBD1|TRBV28
TGTGCCAGCAGACCCCGGGACAGTTATAGCAATCAGCCCCAGCATTTT
CASRPRDSYSNQPQHF
>NA|TRBJ2-7|NA|TRBV4-1
TGCGCCAGCAGCCAAGACGGGGCTGAGCGCGAGCAGTACTTC
CASSQDGAEREQYF
>NA|TRBJ2-3|TRBD1|TRBV15
TGTGCCACCAGCAGAAATACAGGGGGGTTAGGGACAGATACGCAGTATTTT
CATSRNTGGLGTDTQYF
>NA|TRBJ2-5|NA|TRBV7-2
TGTGCCAGCAGCTTAAACCTCCGGGAGACCCAGTACTTC
CASSLNLRETQYF
>few|TRBJ2-7|NA|TRBV3-1/TRBV3-2
TGTGCCAGCAGCCAAACCCGGGGAAACGAGCAGTACTTC
CASSQTRGNEQYF
>NA|TRBJ1-2|TRBD1|TRBV19
TGTGCCAGTAGCCAATCGGACAGGGGGCTCTATGGCTACACCTTC
CASSQSDRGLYGYTF
>NA|TRBJ1-2|NA|TRBV6-5
TGTGCCAGCAGTAGGCCTGGGAGGGGTGGCTATGGCTACACCTTC
CASSRPGRGGYGYTF
>NA|TRBJ2-1|TRBD1|TRBV5-1
TGCGCCAGCAGCTTGAGGCAGGGGGCTGGTGTTGAGCAGTTCTTC
CASSLRQGAGVEQFF
>NA|TRBJ2-3|NA|TRBV28
TGTGCCAGCAGTTTTTCGGCGGGGGACAACACAGATACGCAGTATTTT
CASSFSAGDNTDTQYF
>NA|TRBJ1-4|NA|TRBV27
TGTGCCAGCTCCTGGATGGAGAATGAAAAACTGTTTTTT
CASSWMENEKLFF
>NA|TRBJ2-4|NA|TRBV10-3
TGTGCCATCAGTGATCCCAGGGCGGGGGCCAAAAACATTCAGTACTTC
CAISDPRAGAKNIQYF
>NA|TRBJ2-5|NA|TRBV12-5
TGTGCTAGTGGTTTGGGAGAGACCCAGTACTTC
CASGLGETQYF
>once|TRBJ1-4|NA|TRBV19
TGTGCCAGTAGTATAGACGGTGAAAAACTGTTTTTT
CASSIDGEKLFF
>NA|TRBJ1-4|NA|TRBV2
TGTGCCAGCAGGCCGGGAGGAGAAGAAAAACTGTTTTTT
CASRPGGEEKLFF
>once|TRBJ1-5|NA|TRBV19
TGTGCAGGTCAGCCCCAGCATTTT
CAGQPQHF
>NA|TRBJ2-2|NA|TRBV11-1
TGTGCCAGCAGCTACAGGGAAGCCGGGGAGCTGTTTTTT
CASSYREAGELFF